The entry below gives a single T cell receptor (beta chain) sequence along with its context. The target antigen is unknown. The data were taken from a study of CD8 T cells in Susac syndrome. Study overall: When blood was drawn, patients with Susac syndrome were on intravenous immunoglobulin alone, on corticosteroids, or therapy-naive. Study conclusions and caveats: Clonal CD8+ expansion in Susac was highest in TEMRA cells and active patients.

CD8+ and CD4+ T cells circulating in blood were sequenced for TCR beta. This CDR3 has 12 amino acids. V was shortened by 6 bases and J by 5 bases, with 10 bases between the two germline ends. Random hexamers were used to reverse transcribe an amount of roughly 0.45 to 1 ug RNA. TCRdb independently ran MiXCR on the immunoSEQ multiplex PCR reads; one entry per CDR3 protein. The sample yields about 120,000 distinct CDR3 sequences, around 94% seen once. The sequencing input was CD8+ T cells from PBMCs. The rearrangement uses TRBV12-3 or TRBV12-4 and TRBJ1-1; D is undetermined. This TCR came from a human donor with Susac syndrome. This CDR3 reads CASSPGLTEAFF. CDR3 DNA: TGTGCCAGCAGCCCGGGCCTAACTGAAGCTTTCTTT.